Detailed here is one TCR beta chain. The CDR3 has 12 residues. Germline V gene sequence: CDR1 GTSNPN, CDR2 SVGIG (reference sequence). V was trimmed by 5 bases and J by 4 bases, leaving 6 bases between them. Authors' methods: Estimates of nucleated cell counts were drawn from the amplification of reference gene primers. Sequencing was performed with immunoSEQ multiplex PCR; in TCRdb, only in-frame clones are kept and a portion is missing. The DNA gave D and trimming, while V, J and clone size come from that table. The data contain roughly 140,000 clones, 80% of them singletons. This specimen belongs to a study of blood T cell repertoires in COVID-19.

The sample was peripheral blood. The chain links TRBV30 to TRBJ1-6, with D possibly TRBD1 on 6 matching bases. The sequence derives from a woman aged 45 to 65 with acute or convalescent COVID-19. The chain's CDR3 is CAWQGYNSPLHF. The CDR3 bases are TGTGCCTGGCAGGGGTATAATTCACCCCTCCACTTT.